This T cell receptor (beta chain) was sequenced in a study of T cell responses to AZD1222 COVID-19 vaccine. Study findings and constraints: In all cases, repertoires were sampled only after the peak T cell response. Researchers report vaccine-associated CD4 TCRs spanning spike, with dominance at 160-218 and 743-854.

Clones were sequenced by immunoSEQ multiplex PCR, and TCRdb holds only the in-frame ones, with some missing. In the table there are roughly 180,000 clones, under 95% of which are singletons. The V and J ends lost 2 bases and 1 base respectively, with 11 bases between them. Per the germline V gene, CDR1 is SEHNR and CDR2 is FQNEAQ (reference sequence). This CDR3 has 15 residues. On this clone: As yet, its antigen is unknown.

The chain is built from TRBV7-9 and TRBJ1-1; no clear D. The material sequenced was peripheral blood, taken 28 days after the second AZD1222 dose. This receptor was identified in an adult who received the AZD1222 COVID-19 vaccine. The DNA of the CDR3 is TGTGCCAGCAGCTTAAATCTTGGGGAGAACACTGAAGCTTTCTTT. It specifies CASSLNLGENTEAFF.